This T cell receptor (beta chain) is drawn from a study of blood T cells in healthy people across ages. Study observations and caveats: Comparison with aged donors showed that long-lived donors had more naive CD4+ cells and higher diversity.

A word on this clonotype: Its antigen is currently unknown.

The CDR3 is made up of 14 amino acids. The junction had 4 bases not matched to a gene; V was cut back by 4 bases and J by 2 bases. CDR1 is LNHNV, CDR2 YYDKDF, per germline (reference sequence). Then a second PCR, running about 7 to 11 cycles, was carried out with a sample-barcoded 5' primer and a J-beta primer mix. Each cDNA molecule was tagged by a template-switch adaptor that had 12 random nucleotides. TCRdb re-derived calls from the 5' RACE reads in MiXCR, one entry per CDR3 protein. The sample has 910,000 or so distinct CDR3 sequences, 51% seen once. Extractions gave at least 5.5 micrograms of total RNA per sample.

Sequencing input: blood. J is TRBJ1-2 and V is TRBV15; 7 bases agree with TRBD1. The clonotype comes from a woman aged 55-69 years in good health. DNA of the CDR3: TGTGCCACCAGCACGGGACAGATGAACTATGGCTACACCTTC. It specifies CATSTGQMNYGYTF.